The rows below give T cell receptor beta chains drawn from one sample of a study of CD8 T cells in ankylosing spondylitis. TCRdb re-derived calls from the 5' RACE reads in MiXCR, one entry per CDR3 protein. This sample has under 250,000 distinct CDR3 sequences, with over 7% found just once. The specimen was blood, either unsorted or a sorted T cell fraction (not recorded which). These receptors all stem from a female donor with ankylosing spondylitis or in good health (not recorded which). Both conserved end residues are part of each CDR3. A D gene is named only where the DNA matches it firmly. Clone size is shown for a subset of rows, as once, few, many or a class of expanded clone.

TGTGCCAGCAGCCCGCCACGTCATGGCTACACCTTC CASSPPRHGYTF TRBJ1-2 - TRBV7-2 many
TGTGCCAGCAGCCAAACGACCACCAGGGACACTGAAGCTTTCTTT CASSQTTTRDTEAFF TRBJ1-1 - TRBV4-2 many
TGCGCCAGCAGGCTGGGACAGGGAGAAGGCTACACCTTC CASRLGQGEGYTF TRBJ1-2 TRBD1 TRBV23-1 many
TGTGCCAGCAGTGACTCTGCTAGCGGGGACAATGAGCAGTTCTTC CASSDSASGDNEQFF TRBJ2-1 TRBD2 TRBV2 many
TGTGCCAACAGTCCACGACAGGGAGGGTGGGCTAATACGCAGTATTTT CANSPRQGGWANTQYF TRBJ2-3 - TRBV12-3/TRBV12-4 -
TGTGCCAGCAGCCCGGGACAGGCCAGGACGGTGCAGTACTTC CASSPGQARTVQYF TRBJ2-7 TRBD1 TRBV7-2 -
TGCAGTGCTAGCCCGGTATTTCGTGGCTACACCTTC CSASPVFRGYTF TRBJ1-2 - TRBV20-1 many
TGTGCCATCAGTGATTCTGTGGACTTAGAGGGGGAGACCCAGTACTTC CAISDSVDLEGETQYF TRBJ2-5 - TRBV10-3 -
TGTGCCAGCAGCCGTATTTCACAGGGACCCCAGCCCCAGCATTTT CASSRISQGPQPQHF TRBJ1-5 - TRBV6-1 -
TGTGCCAGCAGCTTAGGACTACCTAGCACAGATACGCAGTATTTT CASSLGLPSTDTQYF TRBJ2-3 - TRBV7-2 few
TGTGCCAGCAGCTCGGGACAGAACAATCAGCCCCAGCATTTT CASSSGQNNQPQHF TRBJ1-5 TRBD1 TRBV7-9 -
TGTGCCAGCAGCTTAGGCGGGGGTGGCACTGAAGCTTTCTTT CASSLGGGGTEAFF TRBJ1-1 - TRBV7-6 many
TGTGCCAGCACATCCCTTGAAAAACTGTTTTTT CASTSLEKLFF TRBJ1-4 - TRBV2 many
TGTGCCAAGGGGGAGCCTTTGAACACTGAAGCTTTCTTT CAKGEPLNTEAFF TRBJ1-1 - TRBV2 many
TGTGCCAGCAGTTCAACAGGTCCCGATCCCTACGAGCAGTACTTC CASSSTGPDPYEQYF TRBJ2-7 - TRBV28 -
TGTGCCAGCCGAGGGCGGGAGCGTTACAATGAGCAGTTCTTC CASRGRERYNEQFF TRBJ2-1 TRBD2 TRBV2 many
TGCAGTGCCCTAGAGTTGGACACTGAAGCTTTCTTT CSALELDTEAFF TRBJ1-1 - TRBV20-1 many
TGTGCCAGCAGTTTGGCAGGGAGACCTGAAGCTTTCTTT CASSLAGRPEAFF TRBJ1-1 - TRBV12-3/TRBV12-4 many
TGCAGTGCCGGCTCCTACGAGCAGTACTTC CSAGSYEQYF TRBJ2-7 - TRBV20-1 many
TGTGCCTGGAGACCCGGTGAGAATTCACCCCTCCACTTT CAWRPGENSPLHF TRBJ1-6 - TRBV30 many
TGTGCCAGCAGCCCTGGGCGGGAGGGCCCCCCTGAGCAGTTCTTC CASSPGREGPPEQFF TRBJ2-1 TRBD2 TRBV7-9 few
TGTGCCAGCAGCTCCGGGGACCTACTTGATGAGCAGTTCTTC CASSSGDLLDEQFF TRBJ2-1 - TRBV7-8 many
TGTGCCAGCACGACAGGGCGCTACGAGCAGTACTTC CASTTGRYEQYF TRBJ2-7 TRBD1 TRBV12-3/TRBV12-4 many
TGCAGCGTTGAAACGGGAAGCTCCTACGAGCAGTACTTC CSVETGSSYEQYF TRBJ2-7 - TRBV29-1 -
TGCGCCAGCAGTCAAGTGGGACTAGCGGACTCCTACGAGCAGTACTTC CASSQVGLADSYEQYF TRBJ2-7 TRBD2 TRBV23-1 many
TGTGCCAGCAGCATTACCGGGACGGAGACCTACGAGCAGTACTTC CASSITGTETYEQYF TRBJ2-7 - TRBV9 many
TGCAGCGTTCGGACAGGGGCCATGGCCCGCTACGAGCAGTACTTC CSVRTGAMARYEQYF TRBJ2-7 TRBD1 TRBV29-1 many